This T cell receptor (beta chain) came from a study of cytomegalovirus exposure and HLA in healthy donors. At the level of the study: Out of 170 million or so T cells, an earlier analysis found 117 million unique TCR beta sequences in total. General study points: It was in a later analysis that TCR association rates were seen to vary by HLA locus, highest for DRB1 and lowest for HLA-C.

Concerning this clone itself: Its cognate antigen is unknown.

Use of 60 Vbeta and 13 Jbeta primers characterized the PCR. The data were produced by immunoSEQ multiplex PCR, yet TCRdb's version contains in-frame clones alone and is incomplete. This table has around 170,000 clones, around four fifths appearing once. Trimming took 3 bases from V and 0 from J; bases not matched to a gene: 14. CDR3 length equals 19 residues. Germline V gene lookup returns CDR1 MGHRA and CDR2 YSYEKL. The clonotype originates from a woman between 50 and 59 years old in good health and CMV-seropositive. Specimen: PBMCs. The gene calls are TRBV4-1 and TRBJ2-1; 7 nucleotides match TRBD1. The CDR3 spells CASSQQGGPRSSSYNEQFF. Written as DNA, the CDR3 is TGCGCCAGCAGCCAGCAAGGGGGCCCCCGCTCCTCCTCCTACAATGAGCAGTTCTTC.